This T cell receptor (beta chain) was documented in a study of blood T cell repertoires in COVID-19. Data came from immunoSEQ multiplex PCR; TCRdb stores just in-frame clones and leaves some out. The data show some 170,000 clones, under 90% seen once. From germline, CDR1 is SEHNR and CDR2 FQNEAQ (reference sequence). The CDR3 contains 15 residues. V dropped 5 bases and J dropped 4 bases, with 17 bases sitting between them. This clonotype was sampled from a woman older than 75 with acute or convalescent COVID-19. J is TRBJ1-2 and V is TRBV7-9, with D possibly matching TRBD1 (5 bases). The sequenced material came from peripheral blood. The CDR3 DNA sequence: TGTGCCAGCAGCCCCTTGACAGCTTACCCCTATGGCTACACCTTC. Translated, it gives CASSPLTAYPYGYTF.